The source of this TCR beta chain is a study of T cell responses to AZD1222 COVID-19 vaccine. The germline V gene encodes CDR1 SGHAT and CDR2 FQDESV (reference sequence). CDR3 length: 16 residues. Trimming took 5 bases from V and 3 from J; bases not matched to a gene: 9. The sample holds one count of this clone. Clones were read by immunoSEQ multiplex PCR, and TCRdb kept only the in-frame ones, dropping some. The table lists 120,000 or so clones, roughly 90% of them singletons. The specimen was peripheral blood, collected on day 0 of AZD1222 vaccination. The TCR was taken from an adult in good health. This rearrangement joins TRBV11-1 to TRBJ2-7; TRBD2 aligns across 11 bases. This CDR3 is CASSQMGLAAVYEQYF. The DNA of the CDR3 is TGTGCCAGCAGCCAGATGGGACTAGCGGCCGTCTACGAGCAGTACTTC.